A selection of T cell receptor beta chains follows, all from one sample in a study of blood T cell repertoires in COVID-19. This table comes from immunoSEQ multiplex PCR, and its TCRdb copy is limited to in-frame clones, with some not included. The data contain hundreds of thousands of clones, around four fifths of them singletons. Material: PBMCs or T cells enriched from blood (not recorded which). Source of these receptors: a woman between 35 and 50 years old who had been exposed to COVID-19. Both conserved end residues are part of each CDR3. The D gene is left open where the match is weak. The size field is filled for only some rows; it gives once, few, many or a size class.

TRBV5-6,TRBJ2-2,NA,NA,CASSLGLGRRGITGELFF,TGTGCCAGCAGCTTGGGTCTTGGGAGGCGCGGGATCACCGGGGAGCTGTTTTTT
TRBV10-3,TRBJ1-2,NA,NA,CAISESDGRDYTF,TGTGCCATCAGTGAGTCGGACGGCCGGGACTACACCTTC
TRBV10-3,TRBJ1-1,TRBD1,NA,CAIRNWGQGVSNTEAFF,TGTGCCATCAGGAATTGGGGACAGGGGGTATCGAACACTGAAGCTTTCTTT
TRBV21-1,TRBJ2-5,NA,NA,CASQGAETQYF,TGTGCCAGCCAGGGGGCAGAGACCCAGTACTTC
TRBV11-1,TRBJ2-5,NA,NA,CASSTPQGRQETQYF,TGTGCCAGCAGCACACCGCAGGGGCGCCAAGAGACCCAGTACTTC
TRBV20-1,TRBJ1-2,TRBD1,few,CSARKQGCYTF,TGCAGTGCTAGAAAACAGGGGTGCTACACCTTC
TRBV28,TRBJ1-2,TRBD1,NA,CASSSGQGTYGYTF,TGTGCCAGCAGTTCCGGACAGGGAACCTATGGCTACACCTTC
TRBV7-9,TRBJ2-5,NA,NA,CASREGGGKETQYF,TGTGCCAGCAGGGAGGGCGGCGGCAAAGAGACCCAGTACTTC
TRBV12-5,TRBJ2-5,TRBD2,once,CASGLTSGGKETQYF,TGTGCTAGTGGTTTGACTAGCGGGGGTAAAGAGACCCAGTACTTC
TRBV2,TRBJ1-5,TRBD1,NA,CASSVARDRGLGQPQHF,TGTGCCAGCAGTGTGGCCCGGGACAGGGGGCTTGGTCAGCCCCAGCATTTT
TRBV19,TRBJ2-7,NA,NA,CASSISEAATYEQYF,TGTGCCAGTAGTATAAGCGAGGCAGCCACCTACGAGCAGTACTTC
TRBV2,TRBJ1-4,TRBD1,NA,CASGLRDRGEKLFF,TGTGCCAGCGGCTTGCGGGACAGGGGTGAAAAACTGTTTTTT
TRBV12-5,TRBJ2-7,NA,NA,CASGLETNYEQYF,TGTGCTAGTGGTTTGGAGACTAACTACGAGCAGTACTTC
TRBV6-5,TRBJ1-1,NA,NA,CASRTKWTENTEAFF,TGTGCCAGCAGGACTAAATGGACAGAGAACACTGAAGCTTTCTTT
TRBV19,TRBJ1-2,TRBD1,NA,CASEPGQGAEGYTF,TGTGCCAGCGAGCCCGGACAGGGGGCGGAGGGCTACACCTTC
TRBV10-3,TRBJ2-3,TRBD1,NA,CAISAGTGADTQYF,TGTGCCATCAGTGCAGGGACAGGGGCCGATACGCAGTATTTT
TRBV6-6,TRBJ1-5,TRBD1,NA,CASTGQGGYSNQPQHF,TGTGCCAGCACCGGACAGGGGGGATATAGCAATCAGCCCCAGCATTTT
TRBV7-2,TRBJ2-7,TRBD2,NA,CASSLAGVAGDPYEQYF,TGTGCCAGCAGCTTAGCTGGTGTGGCGGGGGACCCCTACGAGCAGTACTTC
TRBV30,TRBJ2-7,NA,NA,CAWSAPLGGPYPRPDEQYF,TGTGCCTGGAGTGCCCCCCTTGGCGGGCCGTACCCACGACCTGACGAGCAGTACTTC
TRBV28,TRBJ2-7,TRBD1,NA,CASRRRDRDYEQYF,TGTGCCAGCAGGAGACGGGACAGGGACTACGAGCAGTACTTC
TRBV29-1,TRBJ1-2,NA,NA,CSVELTGPLNYGYTF,TGCAGCGTTGAATTGACAGGACCTCTTAACTATGGCTACACCTTC
TRBV15,TRBJ1-5,NA,NA,CATSSDRFNNQPQHF,TGTGCCACCAGCAGTGACAGGTTTAACAATCAGCCCCAGCATTTT
TRBV4-3,TRBJ1-2,NA,NA,CASSPRGGAAFRDGYTF,TGCGCCAGCTCCCCTCGGGGGGGCGCCGCCTTCAGGGATGGCTACACCTTC
TRBV9,TRBJ2-3,NA,NA,CASSVVGESTDTQYF,TGTGCCAGCAGCGTAGTAGGGGAATCCACAGATACGCAGTATTTT
TRBV4-1,TRBJ1-1,TRBD1,NA,CASSQDGTGGLIAFF,TGCGCCAGCAGCCAAGATGGGACAGGGGGTCTGATAGCTTTCTTT
TRBV18,TRBJ1-2,NA,NA,CASSLTSGEVNYGYTF,TGTGCCAGCTCCCTTACTTCAGGGGAAGTAAACTATGGCTACACCTTC
TRBV11-2,TRBJ1-2,NA,NA,CASSPAQGRYGYTF,TGTGCCAGCAGCCCAGCCCAGGGCCGGTATGGCTACACCTTC
TRBV7-2,TRBJ1-6,TRBD1,few,CASSQRQGDSPLHF,TGTGCCAGCAGCCAGCGACAGGGTGATTCACCCCTCCACTTT
TRBV29-1,TRBJ2-1,NA,NA,CSVVGVAGNEQFF,TGCAGCGTTGTCGGCGTCGCCGGGAATGAGCAGTTCTTC
TRBV4-2,TRBJ2-2,NA,few,CASSQEGAQTNTGELFF,TGTGCCAGCAGCCAAGAGGGGGCCCAGACGAACACCGGGGAGCTGTTTTTT
TRBV28,TRBJ1-6,TRBD1,NA,CASSGGQVGSPLHF,TGTGCCAGCAGTGGGGGACAGGTCGGTTCACCCCTCCACTTT
TRBV19,TRBJ1-5,TRBD1,NA,CASNTQGASNQPQHF,TGTGCCAGTAATACACAGGGGGCAAGCAATCAGCCCCAGCATTTT
TRBV6-9,TRBJ1-5,NA,NA,CASSYPDSCNQPQHF,TGTGCCAGCAGTTATCCCGACAGTTGCAATCAGCCCCAGCATTTT
TRBV1,TRBJ2-1,NA,NA,CTSSTTLVYNEQFF,TGCACCAGCAGCACGACATTGGTCTACAATGAGCAGTTCTTC
TRBV7-9,TRBJ1-2,TRBD1,NA,CASSHPLDRARDGYTF,TGTGCCAGCAGCCACCCTTTGGACAGGGCCAGGGATGGCTACACCTTC
TRBV28,TRBJ1-4,NA,once,CASHTGGGTTINEKLFF,TGTGCCAGTCACACGGGGGGGGGCACAACTATTAATGAAAAACTGTTTTTT
TRBV5-1,TRBJ1-2,NA,NA,CASGAGFNYGYTF,TGCGCCAGCGGGGCGGGATTCAACTATGGCTACACCTTC
TRBV7-9,TRBJ1-2,NA,few,CASSPSHFRSLYGYTF,TGTGCCAGCAGCCCATCGCACTTCCGCTCCCTCTATGGCTACACCTTC
TRBV7-8,TRBJ2-4,NA,NA,CASSLGRVLAKNIQYF,TGTGCCAGCAGCTTAGGGAGAGTGCTGGCCAAAAACATTCAGTACTTC
TRBV7-3,TRBJ2-5,NA,NA,CASSLNSPGQETQYF,TGTGCCAGCAGCTTAAATAGCCCGGGCCAAGAGACCCAGTACTTC
TRBV20-1,TRBJ1-2,NA,once,CSAAYSYGYTF,TGCAGTGCTGCTTACTCCTATGGCTACACCTTC
TRBV4-1,TRBJ2-1,NA,NA,CASSQDRTAAYNEQFF,TGCGCCAGCAGCCAAGATAGGACAGCGGCCTACAATGAGCAGTTCTTC
TRBV7-2,TRBJ2-1,TRBD2,NA,CASRKGGLGDEQFF,TGTGCCAGCAGAAAGGGGGGACTAGGAGATGAGCAGTTCTTC
TRBV6-5,TRBJ2-7,TRBD1,NA,CASSYSGQGYNEQYF,TGTGCCAGCAGTTACTCGGGACAGGGTTATAACGAGCAGTACTTC
TRBV28,TRBJ2-7,NA,few,CASIDSTYEQYF,TGTGCCAGCATCGACAGCACCTACGAGCAGTACTTC
TRBV9,TRBJ2-4,NA,NA,CASSRGTANIQYF,TGTGCCAGCTCCCGGGGAACCGCCAACATTCAGTACTTC
TRBV12-5,TRBJ2-5,TRBD1,NA,CASGSGTGGETQYF,TGTGCTAGTGGTTCAGGGACAGGGGGAGAGACCCAGTACTTC